Included here is one T cell receptor beta chain sequence, with context. The CDR3 totals 11 residues. V lost 4 bases and J 8 bases, leaving 6 bases between the germline ends. The germline CDR1 and CDR2 sequences are MDHEN and SYDVKM. This record belongs to a study of blood T cell repertoires in COVID-19. Study as a whole: Sample material is recorded as cDNA or gDNA derived from T cells, B-cell-depleted T cells, or PBMCs.

As originally analysed: Scientists estimated how many nucleated cells there were by amplifying reference gene primers. Clones were read by immunoSEQ multiplex PCR, and TCRdb kept only the in-frame ones, dropping some. V and J calls plus clone size are reproduced from that table; the DNA served to infer D and trimming. The sample shows 110,000 to 150,000 clones, 82% of them seen only once. The chain combines TRBV28 with TRBJ1-5, with D maybe TRBD1 (5 bases). What was sequenced was peripheral blood. This sequence was found in a woman older than 75 with acute or convalescent COVID-19. The CDR3 nucleotides read TGTGCCAGCAGTTCCAGGGAGCCCCAGCATTTT. This translates into CASSSREPQHF.